A selection of T cell receptor beta chains follows, all from one sample in a study of cytomegalovirus exposure and HLA in healthy donors. Produced via immunoSEQ multiplex PCR; TCRdb's table is partial and in-frame only. Altogether 150,000 or so clones are present, about 82% being singletons, with the ten largest covering about 0.8%. Sample: PBMCs. The receptors come from a female donor in good health and CMV-seronegative. Both conserved end residues are part of each CDR3. Each record gives: V gene, D gene, clone size, J gene, CDR3 protein, CDR3 DNA. D genes are given only for firm matches. The listing skips clone size in some rows; elsewhere it reads once, few, many or a size class.

TRBV21-1	-	-	TRBJ2-3	CASSKGSFGRGQGTPLHNTGTQYF	TGTGCCAGCAGCAAAGGAAGCTTTGGTAGAGGACAGGGGACCCCCCTACACAACACGGGTACGCAGTATTTT
TRBV6-1	TRBD1	few	TRBJ2-4	CASNEGGTGQNIQYF	TGTGCCAGCAACGAAGGCGGGACAGGGCAAAACATTCAGTACTTC
TRBV5-4	TRBD1	-	TRBJ2-5	CASSYGQGPQETQYF	TGTGCCAGCAGCTATGGACAGGGGCCTCAAGAGACCCAGTACTTC
TRBV6-1	TRBD1	-	TRBJ2-2	CASSEITGTVGTGELFF	TGTGCCAGCAGTGAAATTACGGGGACAGTAGGAACCGGGGAGCTGTTTTTT
TRBV7-2	-	-	TRBJ1-2	CASSGDRPPYGYTF	TGTGCCAGCAGCGGAGACAGGCCTCCCTATGGCTACACCTTC
TRBV30	TRBD2	-	TRBJ2-1	CAWSVTAGGRSEQFF	TGTGCCTGGAGTGTAACAGCGGGAGGAAGGAGTGAGCAGTTCTTC
TRBV7-2	TRBD2	-	TRBJ2-3	CASSTRLAGGPVTQYF	TGTGCCAGCAGCACTAGACTAGCGGGGGGGCCGGTTACGCAGTATTTT
TRBV4-3	-	-	TRBJ2-3	CASSQVGRGPSSVDTQYF	TGCGCCAGCAGCCAGGTGGGGCGGGGGCCATCCTCGGTAGATACGCAGTATTTT
TRBV4-2	-	-	TRBJ2-7	CASSLGQIYEQYF	TGTGCCAGCAGCTTAGGACAGATCTACGAGCAGTACTTC
TRBV6-6	-	-	TRBJ2-1	CASSYPGVHHNEQFF	TGTGCCAGCAGTTACCCGGGTGTCCACCACAATGAGCAGTTCTTC
TRBV25-1	-	-	TRBJ2-1	CASSEWGHNEQFF	TGTGCCAGCAGTGAATGGGGGCACAATGAGCAGTTCTTC
TRBV28	-	-	TRBJ1-1	CASRIGGAVGSGEAFF	TGTGCCAGCAGAATTGGGGGGGCTGTGGGGTCAGGTGAAGCTTTCTTT
TRBV13	-	-	TRBJ1-2	CASSPRGLRYGYTF	TGTGCCAGCAGCCCCAGAGGTCTCCGCTATGGCTACACCTTC
TRBV7-9	-	-	TRBJ2-5	CASSPPGARGETQYF	TGTGCCAGCAGCCCACCAGGGGCCCGGGGTGAGACCCAGTACTTC
TRBV2	-	-	TRBJ2-3	CAHGGETAIDTQYF	TGTGCCCACGGAGGGGAGACGGCGATTGATACGCAGTATTTT
TRBV6-6	TRBD1	-	TRBJ2-2	CASSYGQGRTGELFF	TGTGCCAGCAGTTATGGACAGGGGAGGACCGGGGAGCTGTTTTTT
TRBV12-5	-	-	TRBJ2-1	CASGLTNPISYNEQFF	TGTGCTAGTGGTTTGACCAACCCTATCTCCTACAATGAGCAGTTCTTC
TRBV9	-	once	TRBJ1-2	CASTKHGGANYGYTF	TGTGCCAGCACCAAGCACGGGGGGGCCAACTATGGCTACACCTTC
TRBV25-1	-	-	TRBJ2-7	CASSELRGSSYEQYF	TGTGCCAGCAGTGAATTGCGGGGATCTTCCTACGAGCAGTACTTC
TRBV11-2	TRBD1	-	TRBJ1-2	CASSPSGTGYGYTF	TGTGCCAGCAGCCCCTCGGGGACAGGGTATGGCTACACCTTC
TRBV7-9	-	few	TRBJ1-1	CASTPGRLNTEAFF	TGTGCCAGCACCCCAGGGAGGTTGAACACTGAAGCTTTCTTT
TRBV2	-	-	TRBJ2-5	CASSRTAGETQYF	TGTGCCAGCAGCCGGACGGCGGGAGAGACCCAGTACTTC
TRBV6-1	TRBD1	-	TRBJ1-5	CASRGTDGNQPQHF	TGTGCCAGCAGAGGGACAGACGGCAATCAGCCCCAGCATTTT
TRBV7-2	TRBD2	-	TRBJ2-3	CASSRRRGGPSDTQYF	TGTGCCAGCAGCCGGCGCCGGGGGGGGCCCTCAGATACGCAGTATTTT
TRBV12-5	TRBD1	-	TRBJ1-1	CASGPNRGMNTEAFF	TGTGCTAGTGGCCCCAACAGGGGCATGAACACTGAAGCTTTCTTT
TRBV4-2	TRBD2	-	TRBJ2-2	CASSPKPLAGEGGELFF	TGTGCCAGCAGCCCCAAGCCTCTAGCGGGAGAGGGCGGGGAGCTGTTTTTT